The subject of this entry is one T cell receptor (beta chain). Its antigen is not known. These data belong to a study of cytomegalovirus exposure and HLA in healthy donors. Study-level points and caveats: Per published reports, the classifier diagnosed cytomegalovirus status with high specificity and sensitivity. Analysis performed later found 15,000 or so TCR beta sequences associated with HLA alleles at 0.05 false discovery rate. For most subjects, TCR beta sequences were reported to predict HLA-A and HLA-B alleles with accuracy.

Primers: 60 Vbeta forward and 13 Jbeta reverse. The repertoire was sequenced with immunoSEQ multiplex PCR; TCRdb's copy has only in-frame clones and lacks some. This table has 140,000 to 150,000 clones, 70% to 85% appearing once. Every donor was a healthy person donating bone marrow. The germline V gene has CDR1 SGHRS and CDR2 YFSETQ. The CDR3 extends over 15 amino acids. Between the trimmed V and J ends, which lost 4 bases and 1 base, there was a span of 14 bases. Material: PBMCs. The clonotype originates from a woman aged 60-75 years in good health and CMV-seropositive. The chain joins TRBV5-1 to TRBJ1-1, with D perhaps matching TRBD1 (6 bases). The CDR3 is CASSLSTGRNTEAFF. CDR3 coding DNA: TGCGCCAGCAGCCTCTCGACAGGAAGGAACACTGAAGCTTTCTTT.